What follows are 17 T cell receptor beta chains derived from one specimen sequenced in a study of cytomegalovirus exposure and HLA in healthy donors (dated by TCRdb to 2015 to 2018). Receptors were amplified or captured by the immunoSEQ multiplex PCR assay. A mixture of 60 forward primers for TCR Vbeta segments and 13 reverse primers for TCR Jbeta segments was used in the multiplex PCR. As stored in TCRdb, this immuneACCESS dataset retains in-frame rearrangements with V and J assigned. A fraction of the clones does not appear; measured against another copy, unresolved V genes explain less than half of the discrepancy, and the remainder lacks a known reason. The sample's table covers roughly 40,000 clones. About 1.2% of the sample goes to the ten largest clones. The material sequenced was PBMCs. Receptors originate from a man aged 25-45 years in good health and CMV-seronegative.

V and J are TRBV19 and TRBJ2-7, with 10 bases that match TRBD2. The CDR3 has 16 residues. CDR1 and CDR2 from the germline V gene are LNHDA and SQIVND (reference sequence). After removal of 4 bases from V and 3 bases from J, the junction contained 9 bases not matched to a gene. The CDR3 loop reads CASSRSGRGGGYEQYF. The CDR3 region has the DNA TGTGCCAGTAGTAGGAGCGGGAGGGGTGGGGGCTACGAGCAGTACTTC.

The rearrangement joins TRBV7-9 to TRBJ1-2; a weak D match, TRBD1 (6 bases). The CDR3 contains 15 residues. V was clipped by 8 bases and J by 0 bases, with 16 bases between them. Germline V gives CDR1 SEHNR, CDR2 FQNEAQ (reference sequence). Here the CDR3 reads CASVTGTFPNYGYTF. The CDR3 DNA follows: TGTGCCAGCGTAACAGGGACCTTTCCTAACTATGGCTACACCTTC.

The V gene is TRBV5-6, the J gene TRBJ1-2, with a tentative D call TRBD1 (6 bases). CDR3 length equals 13 residues. Germline CDR1 SGHDT, CDR2 YYEEEE. V gave up 0 bases and J gave up 8 bases, with 11 bases separating them. The CDR3 here is CASSLVGAGGYTF. Written as DNA, the CDR3 is TGTGCCAGCAGCTTGGTGGGGGCTGGGGGCTACACCTTC.

The rearrangement links TRBV29-1 to TRBJ2-7; the match to TRBD2 covers 8 bases. The CDR3 contains 16 residues. The germline gives CDR1 SQVTM, CDR2 ANQGSEA. Unmatched junction bases numbered 8, after V lost 1 base and J lost 0 bases. For the CDR3, the DNA is TGCAGCGTTGAAGTCCAGATAGCGGGACACTCCTACGAGCAGTACTTC. Its protein product is CSVEVQIAGHSYEQYF.

The chain uses TRBV29-1 and TRBJ1-1; 9 bases align to TRBD1. The CDR3 totals 10 residues. Germline trimming cut 7 bases from V and 8 bases from J; bases unmatched to any gene: 2. Germline lookup yields CDR1 SQVTM and CDR2 ANQGSEA. CDR3 sequence: CSGGQGEAFF. CDR3 coding DNA: TGCAGCGGGGGACAGGGAGAAGCTTTCTTT. The full variable domain, with the rest looked up from reference TRBV29-1 and TRBJ1-1, is SAVISQKPSRDICQRGTSLTIQCQVDSQVTMMFWYRQQPGQSLTLIATANQGSEATYESGFVIDKFPISRPNLTFSTLTVSNMSPEDSSIYLCSGGQGEAFFGQGTRLTVV.

The chain joins TRBV6-5 to TRBJ2-2; the D gene is possibly TRBD2 (6 bases). The germline V gene encodes CDR1 MNHEY and CDR2 SVGAGI. There are 14 residues in the CDR3. Trimming took 6 bases from V and 3 from J, leaving 11 bases between them. The CDR3 region is CASREGPDTGELFF. In nucleotides, the CDR3 is TGTGCCAGCAGGGAGGGGCCGGACACCGGGGAGCTGTTTTTT.

The V and J genes are TRBV6-1 and TRBJ2-7; D might be TRBD2 (6 bases). This CDR3 is 13 amino acids long. CDR1 and CDR2 from the germline V gene are MNHNS and SASEGT. V was cut by 6 bases and J by 3 bases, with 12 bases left in between. The CDR3: CASSLRDFYEQYF. The CDR3 nucleotides read TGTGCCAGCAGCCTAAGGGACTTCTACGAGCAGTACTTC.

CDR3 DNA: TGTGCCAGCTCACCACAAGGACAGCTTGTTTATGGCTACACCTTC. This gives the protein CASSPQGQLVYGYTF. The rearrangement links TRBV18 to TRBJ1-2, with D perhaps matching TRBD1 (6 bases). Germline CDR1 is KGHSH and CDR2 is LQKENI. Trimming left V 1 base short and J 5 bases short, with 14 bases between. This CDR3 has 15 amino acids.

The genes are TRBV5-1 and TRBJ1-6; no clear D. V was pared by 3 bases and J by 8 bases, with 12 bases between. The germline CDR1 and CDR2 sequences are SGHRS and YFSETQ. The CDR3 totals 14 residues. In DNA form, the CDR3 reads TGCGCCAGCAGCTCGACGGGATCGTATTCACCCCTCCACTTT. The encoded protein is CASSSTGSYSPLHF. The full variable domain, its missing parts supplied by reference TRBV5-1 and TRBJ1-6, is KAGVTQTPRYLIKTRGQQVTLSCSPISGHRSVSWYQQTPGQGLQFLFEYFSETQRNKGNFPGRFSGRQFSNSRSEMNVSTLELGDSALYLCASSSTGSYSPLHFGNGTRLTVT.

The rearrangement joins TRBV13 to TRBJ1-5, with D possibly being TRBD1 (6 bases). The CDR3 sequence is 15 residues long. Trimming removed 0 bases at V and 9 bases at J, with 15 bases between. Germline-derived CDR1 and CDR2 are PRHDT and FYEKMQ (reference sequence). CDR3: CASSLGGDIRGPQHF. CDR3 nucleotide sequence: TGTGCCAGCAGCTTAGGCGGGGACATACGAGGGCCCCAGCATTTT. Full variable domain (rest looked up from reference TRBV13 and TRBJ1-5): AAGVIQSPRHLIKEKRETATLKCYPIPRHDTVYWYQQGPGQDPQFLISFYEKMQSDKGSIPDRFSAQQFSDYHSELNMSSLELGDSALYFCASSLGGDIRGPQHFGDGTRLSIL.

This sequence joins TRBV2 and TRBJ2-7, with 11 bases identical to TRBD2. V trimming: 5 bases; J trimming: 0 bases; junction bases outside the gene matches: 3. CDR1 and CDR2 from the germline V gene are SNHLY and FYNNEI. The CDR3 extends over 15 amino acids. The CDR3 DNA reads as TGTGCCAGCAGTCGCACTAGCGGGAGCTCCTACGAGCAGTACTTC. Residues: CASSRTSGSSYEQYF.

The V and J genes are TRBV19 and TRBJ2-7, with D maybe TRBD1 (6 bases). The CDR3 covers 15 residues. Germline lookup yields CDR1 LNHDA and CDR2 SQIVND (reference sequence). V was trimmed by 3 bases and J by 5 bases, leaving 17 bases between them. CDR3 loop: CASSIPGRGINEQYF. The CDR3 DNA sequence: TGTGCCAGTAGTATTCCCGGCAGGGGTATCAACGAGCAGTACTTC.

The chain links TRBV29-1 to TRBJ2-5; 9 bases align to TRBD1. In germline, CDR1 is SQVTM, CDR2 ANQGSEA. This CDR3 is 18 amino acids long. V lost 0 bases to trimming and J lost 1 base; unmatched junction nucleotides: 12. For the CDR3, the DNA is TGCAGCGTTGAAGAGTACAGCTGGGACAGGGCCTTCCAAGAGACCCAGTACTTC. The encoded protein is CSVEEYSWDRAFQETQYF.

The chain has TRBV4-2 and TRBJ2-6; D remains unclear. The CDR3 loop spans 17 amino acids. Trimming cost V 3 bases and J 0 bases, with 12 bases left between them. CDR1 is LGHNA and CDR2 is YNFKEQ in the germline V gene. The CDR3 loop reads CASSQRDTRSGANVLTF. CDR3 nucleotide sequence: TGTGCCAGCAGCCAGAGAGACACTCGCTCTGGGGCCAACGTCCTGACTTTC.

The chain carries TRBV6-5 and TRBJ2-7, with a weak D call TRBD1 (5 bases). V gave up 10 bases and J gave up 2 bases, with 15 bases separating them. CDR1 is MNHEY, CDR2 SVGAGI, per germline. The CDR3 has 13 amino acids. CDR3 bases: TGTGCCACCCAGACAGCGAAGACCTACGAGCAGTACTTC. This translates into CATQTAKTYEQYF.

The rearrangement uses TRBV10-3 and TRBJ2-7, with TRBD1 as a possible D gene (6 bases). CDR1 ENHRY and CDR2 SYGVKD come from the germline V gene. V was clipped by 4 bases and J by 1 base, with 20 bases between them. The CDR3 covers 17 residues. DNA of the CDR3: TGTGCCATCAGTGGGGGACAAACAGGGTCCCATTCCTACGAGCAGTACTTC. Translating it yields CAISGGQTGSHSYEQYF.

V usage is TRBV18 and J usage is TRBJ2-3; 10 positions match TRBD2. This CDR3 region has 15 residues. Germline CDR1 KGHSH, CDR2 LQKENI. With 3 bases clipped from V and 1 base from J, the junction kept 1 base outside the gene matches. For the CDR3, the DNA is TGTGCCAGCTCACCTCTAGCGGGAGGCACAGATACGCAGTATTTT. This translates into CASSPLAGGTDTQYF. The whole variable domain, filled in from reference TRBV18 and TRBJ2-3, reads NAGVMQNPRHLVRRRGQEARLRCSPMKGHSHVYWYRQLPEEGLKFMVYLQKENIIDESGMPKERFSAEFPKEGPSILRIQQVVRGDSAAYFCASSPLAGGTDTQYFGPGTRLTVL.